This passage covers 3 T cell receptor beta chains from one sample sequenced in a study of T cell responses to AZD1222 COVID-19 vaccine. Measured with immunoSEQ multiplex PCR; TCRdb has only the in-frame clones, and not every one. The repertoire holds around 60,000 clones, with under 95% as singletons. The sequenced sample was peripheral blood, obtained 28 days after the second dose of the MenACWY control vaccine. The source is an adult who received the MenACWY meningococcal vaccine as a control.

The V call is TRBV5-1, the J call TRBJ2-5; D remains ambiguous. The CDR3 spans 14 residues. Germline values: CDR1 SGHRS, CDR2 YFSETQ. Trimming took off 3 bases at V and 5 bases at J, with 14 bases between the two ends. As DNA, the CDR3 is TGCGCCAGCAGCTCATCAATCCTGGGGGAGACCCAGTACTTC. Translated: CASSSSILGETQYF.

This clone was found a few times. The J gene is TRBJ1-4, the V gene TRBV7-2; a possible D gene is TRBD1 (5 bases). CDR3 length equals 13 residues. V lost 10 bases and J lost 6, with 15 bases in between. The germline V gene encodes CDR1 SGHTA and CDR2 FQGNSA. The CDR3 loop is CAIQGGADEKLFF. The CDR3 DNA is TGTGCCATCCAGGGAGGGGCGGATGAAAAACTGTTTTTT.

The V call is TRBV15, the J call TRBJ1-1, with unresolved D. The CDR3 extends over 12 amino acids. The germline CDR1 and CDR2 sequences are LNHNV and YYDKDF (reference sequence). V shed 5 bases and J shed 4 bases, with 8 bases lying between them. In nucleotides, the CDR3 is TGTGCCACCAGCCCGGTTGGCACTGAAGCTTTCTTT. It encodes CATSPVGTEAFF.